The 9 T cell receptor beta chains reported below all come from one sample, sequenced in a study of Graves' ophthalmopathy and Graves' hyperthyroidism. RNA transcripts were the source from which TCR beta CDR3 regions were amplified. First-round RT-PCR with HTBI primers preceded a second-round multiplex PCR. MiXCR, applied by TCRdb to the multiplex PCR reads, yields one record per CDR3 protein. Of 740,000 or so distinct CDR3 sequences in the sample, 40% were seen once. Sequenced: peripheral blood. The receptors were sampled from an adult man with Graves' ophthalmopathy.

This clonotype was recorded only once. The chain links TRBV3-1 to TRBJ2-7; D possibly matches TRBD1 or TRBD2 (5 bases each). The germline V and J ends were trimmed by 7 bases and 2 bases, with 12 bases remaining between them. The CDR3 has 13 residues. Germline loops: CDR1 LGHDT, CDR2 YNNKEL (reference sequence). The DNA for the CDR3 is TGTGCCAGCAAGACAGAGGGAACCTACGAGCAGTACTTC. This codes for CASKTEGTYEQYF.

The chain uses TRBV29-1 and TRBJ2-7; 9 nucleotides agree with TRBD1. Germline CDR1 is SQVTM and CDR2 is ANQGSEA. The CDR3 extends over 12 amino acids. V lost 7 bases and J lost 5; bases outside the gene matches: 6. Here the CDR3 reads CSGRTGAHEQYF. CDR3 DNA sequence: TGCAGCGGGAGGACAGGGGCCCACGAGCAGTACTTC.

The chain links TRBV5-8 to TRBJ1-1; D is ambiguous. Trimming removed 5 bases from V and 6 bases from J, with 20 bases in between. The germline V gene has CDR1 SGHTS and CDR2 YDEGEE. There are 15 residues in the CDR3. Here the CDR3 DNA reads TGTGCCAGCAGTGAATGGGATTACGACGCGGCTGAAGCTTTCTTT. Protein: CASSEWDYDAAEAFF.

This clonotype was recorded many times. The chain employs TRBV7-8 and TRBJ1-4, with D possibly TRBD1 on 5 matching bases. Germline V CDR1 and CDR2: SGHVS, FQNEAQ. Trimming shortened V by 6 bases and J by 4 bases, and 12 bases separated the two germline ends. The CDR3 length is 14 residues. This CDR3 is CASSYGAGNEKLFF. As DNA, the CDR3 is TGTGCCAGCAGTTATGGGGCCGGTAATGAAAAACTGTTTTTT.

The V and J genes are TRBV9 and TRBJ1-1; D is undetermined. This CDR3 is built from 13 residues. V was clipped by 1 base and J by 4 bases, with 8 bases between them. CDR1 SGDLS and CDR2 YYNGEE come from the germline V gene. This CDR3 reads CASSVRDLTEAFF. CDR3 coding DNA: TGTGCCAGCAGCGTAAGGGATCTCACTGAAGCTTTCTTT.

This clonotype was detected ten times or more. The chain uses TRBV7-2 and TRBJ1-1; the match to TRBD1 covers 7 bases. The trim removed 5 bases at V and 10 bases at J, leaving 13 bases unmatched. This CDR3 comprises 14 residues. CDR1 and CDR2 from the germline V gene are SGHTA and FQGNSA. CDR3 residues: CASSPGTVDRVAFF. CDR3 nucleotide sequence: TGTGCCAGCAGCCCCGGGACAGTGGACCGGGTAGCTTTCTTT.

This chain links TRBV2 with TRBJ1-4, with no clear D. This CDR3 has 13 amino acids. The germline CDR1 and CDR2 sequences are SNHLY and FYNNEI. V lost 5 bases and J lost 7, with 11 bases in between. CDR3 sequence reads: CASSLSTGEKLFF. CDR3 DNA: TGTGCCAGCAGTTTATCGACGGGTGAAAAACTGTTTTTT. Drawing the rest from reference TRBV2 and TRBJ1-4, the complete variable domain is EPEVTQTPSHQVTQMGQEVILRCVPISNHLYFYWYRQILGQKVEFLVSFYNNEISEKSEIFDDQFSVERPDGSNFTLKIRSTKLEDSAMYFCASSLSTGEKLFFGSGTQLSVL.

Note on this clonotype: As the CDR3 is not closed by the conserved phenylalanine or tryptophan, this likely results from a read error. This sequence joins TRBV11-2 and TRBJ1-1; TRBD1 aligns across 7 bases. V lost 5 bases to trimming and J lost 4 bases; unmatched junction nucleotides: 10. In germline, CDR1 is SGHAT, CDR2 FQNNGV. This CDR3 comprises 15 residues. The CDR3 DNA follows: TGTGCCAGCAGCAAAGAGGGGGCTCCGGGCACTGAAGCTTTCTCT. It specifies CASSKEGAPGTEAFS.

The V and J genes are TRBV10-3 and TRBJ1-3; TRBD1 is a possible D gene (5 bases). The V and J ends lost 6 bases and 3 bases respectively, with 12 bases between them. CDR3 length equals 14 residues. Germline V CDR1 and CDR2: ENHRY, SYGVKD. CDR3 in DNA: TGTGCCATCAGCTACGGGGGTAGTGGAAACACCATATATTTT. Its protein product is CAISYGGSGNTIYF.